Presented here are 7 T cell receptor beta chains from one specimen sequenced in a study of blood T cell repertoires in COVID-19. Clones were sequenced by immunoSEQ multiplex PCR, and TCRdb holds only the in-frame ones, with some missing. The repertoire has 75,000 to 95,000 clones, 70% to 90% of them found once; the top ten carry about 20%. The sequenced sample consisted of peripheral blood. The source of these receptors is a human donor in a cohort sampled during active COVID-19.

CDR3 amino acids: CASGLVPGQFTYEQYF. In DNA form, the CDR3 reads TGTGCTAGTGGTTTGGTCCCGGGACAGTTTACCTACGAGCAGTACTTC. The chain carries TRBV12-5 and TRBJ2-7, with 7 bases fitting TRBD1. Trimming at V came to 0 bases and at J to 2 bases, leaving 7 bases not matched to a gene. This CDR3 comprises 16 residues. Germline loops: CDR1 LGHNT, CDR2 FRNRAP.

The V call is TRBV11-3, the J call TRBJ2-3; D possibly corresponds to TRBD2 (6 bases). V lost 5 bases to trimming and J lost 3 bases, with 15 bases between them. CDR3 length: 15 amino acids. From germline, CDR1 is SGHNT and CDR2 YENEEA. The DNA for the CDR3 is TGTGCCAGCAGCCCTTCCCGCGGGAAAACAGATACGCAGTATTTT. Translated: CASSPSRGKTDTQYF.

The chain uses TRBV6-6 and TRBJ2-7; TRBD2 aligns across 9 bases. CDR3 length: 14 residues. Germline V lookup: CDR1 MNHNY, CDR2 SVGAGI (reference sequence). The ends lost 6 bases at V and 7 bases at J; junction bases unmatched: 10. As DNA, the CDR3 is TGTGCCAGCAGCGGGGCTAGCGGGGTCCCAGAGCAGTACTTC. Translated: CASSGASGVPEQYF.

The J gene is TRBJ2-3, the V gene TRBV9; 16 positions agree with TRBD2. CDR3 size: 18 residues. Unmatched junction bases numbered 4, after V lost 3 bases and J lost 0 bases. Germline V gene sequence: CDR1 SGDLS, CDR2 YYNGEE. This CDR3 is CASSAGLAGGLSTDTQYF. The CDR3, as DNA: TGTGCCAGCAGCGCGGGACTAGCGGGAGGGCTAAGCACAGATACGCAGTATTTT.

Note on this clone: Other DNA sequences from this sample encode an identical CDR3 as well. DNA of the CDR3: TGTGCCAGCAGCTTAGGGGGCTATAGCAATCAGCCCCAGCATTTT. It encodes CASSLGGYSNQPQHF. V is TRBV7-9 and J is TRBJ1-5; D may be TRBD1 (5 bases). V was clipped by 1 base and J by 0 bases, with 7 bases between them. The CDR3 loop spans 15 amino acids. Germline-derived CDR1 and CDR2 are SEHNR and FQNEAQ (reference sequence).

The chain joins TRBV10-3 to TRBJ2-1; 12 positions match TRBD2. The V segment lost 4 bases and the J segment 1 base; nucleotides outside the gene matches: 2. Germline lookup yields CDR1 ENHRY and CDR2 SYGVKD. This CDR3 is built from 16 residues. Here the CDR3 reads CAISGTSGKSYNEQFF. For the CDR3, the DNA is TGTGCCATCAGTGGGACTAGCGGGAAGTCCTACAATGAGCAGTTCTTC.

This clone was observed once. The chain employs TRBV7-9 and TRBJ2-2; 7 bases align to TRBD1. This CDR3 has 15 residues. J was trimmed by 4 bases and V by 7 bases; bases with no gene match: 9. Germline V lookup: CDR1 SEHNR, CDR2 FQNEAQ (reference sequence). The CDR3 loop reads CASKSPGQPTGELFF. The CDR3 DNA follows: TGTGCCAGCAAGTCCCCGGGACAGCCCACCGGGGAGCTGTTTTTT.